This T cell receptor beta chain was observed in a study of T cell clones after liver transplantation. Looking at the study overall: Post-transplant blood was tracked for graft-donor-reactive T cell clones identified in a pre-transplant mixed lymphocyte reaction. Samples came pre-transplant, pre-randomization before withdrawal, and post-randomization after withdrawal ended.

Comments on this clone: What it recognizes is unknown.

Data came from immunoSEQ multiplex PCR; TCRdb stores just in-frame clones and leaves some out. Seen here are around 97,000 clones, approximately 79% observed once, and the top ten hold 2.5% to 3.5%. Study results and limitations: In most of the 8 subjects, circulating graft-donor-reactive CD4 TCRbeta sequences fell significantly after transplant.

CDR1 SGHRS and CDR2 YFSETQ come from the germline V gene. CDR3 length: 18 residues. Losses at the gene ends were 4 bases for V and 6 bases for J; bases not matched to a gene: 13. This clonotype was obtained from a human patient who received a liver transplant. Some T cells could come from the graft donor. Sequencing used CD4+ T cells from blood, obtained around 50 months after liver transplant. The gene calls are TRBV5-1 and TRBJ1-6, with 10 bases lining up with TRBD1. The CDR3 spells CASSTNRDRGRGNSPLHF. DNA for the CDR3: TGCGCCAGCAGCACGAACCGGGACAGGGGTCGGGGTAATTCACCCCTCCACTTT.